The clone carrying this TCR beta chain was seen a handful of times. As yet, its antigen is unknown. The length of the CDR3 is 15 residues. Germline V lookup: CDR1 SGHVS, CDR2 FQNEAQ. V shed 5 bases, J shed 5 bases, and the junction held 9 bases outside the gene matches. One entry per CDR3 protein results from TCRdb running MiXCR on the reads. The sample lists roughly 230,000 distinct CDR3 sequences, roughly 23% occurring once. The source of the sample is a study of T cell repertoires in cytomegalovirus infection. Overall study: It was the public TCR beta signatures that indicated both CMV infection and matching HLA type.

Findings of the study overall: The cumulative frequency of public TCR beta families distinguished individuals who carried CMV together with the relevant HLA.

Input material: CD8+ T cells from PBMCs. The chain recombines TRBV7-8 with TRBJ2-3; TRBD1 agrees at 8 bases. This TCR was sampled from a human donor in good health (CMV status not recorded). Some clones in this sample may be carry-over from other donors' samples. The CDR3 DNA sequence: TGTGCCAGCAGCGGCAGGGGGCGATACCTAGATACGCAGTATTTT. It encodes CASSGRGRYLDTQYF.